This TCR beta chain was recorded in a study of T cells expressing NK-cell markers. Study findings and constraints: Among four donors, these clonotypes also ranked first in the CD3+CD56-NKG2C+ fraction.

Of note for this clonotype: The antigen remains undetermined.

The CDR3 is 16 residues long. Germline V gene sequence: CDR1 SGHRS, CDR2 YFSETQ. Synthesis of TCR beta cDNA relied on 5'RACE template switching carrying UMIs. TCRdb derives one entry per CDR3 protein from the 5' RACE reads, leaving out DNA. Its clone listing holds 350,000 to 450,000 distinct CDR3 sequences. The clonotype comes from a man aged 18-70 years in good health. Sequencing input: blood T cells: a sorted CD56 or NKG2C T cell subset, CD4+ or CD8+ T cells, or bulk PBMC T cells (not recorded which). This rearrangement joins TRBV5-1 to TRBJ2-2; TCRdb returns TRBD1, unconfirmable since there is no DNA. The CDR3 sequence: CASSLGGGDNTGELFF. Complete variable domain (other parts from reference TRBV5-1 and TRBJ2-2): KAGVTQTPRYLIKTRGQQVTLSCSPISGHRSVSWYQQTPGQGLQFLFEYFSETQRNKGNFPGRFSGRQFSNSRSEMNVSTLELGDSALYLCASSLGGGDNTGELFFGEGSRLTVL.